Listed here is a single T cell receptor beta chain. Produced via immunoSEQ multiplex PCR; TCRdb's table is partial and in-frame only. The profile shows some 28,000 clones, about 86% of them singletons. The source of the sample is a study of OX40 agonist ivuxolimab in advanced cancers. Germline V gene data show CDR1 as MNHNY and CDR2 as SVGAGI (reference sequence). V gave up 7 bases and J gave up 3 bases; unmatched junction bases: 11. The CDR3 is 16 amino acids. The sequence derives from an adult with an advanced solid tumor such as melanoma, head and neck, liver or kidney cancer. The rearrangement joins TRBV6-6 to TRBJ2-5; TRBD1 agrees at 10 bases. The specimen was CD4+ or CD8+ T cells sorted from blood, collected in a trial of the OX40 agonist ivuxolimab. The DNA of the CDR3 is TGTGCCAGCATAGTGGGACAGGGGAGTCCCAAAGAGACCCAGTACTTC. This translates into CASIVGQGSPKETQYF.